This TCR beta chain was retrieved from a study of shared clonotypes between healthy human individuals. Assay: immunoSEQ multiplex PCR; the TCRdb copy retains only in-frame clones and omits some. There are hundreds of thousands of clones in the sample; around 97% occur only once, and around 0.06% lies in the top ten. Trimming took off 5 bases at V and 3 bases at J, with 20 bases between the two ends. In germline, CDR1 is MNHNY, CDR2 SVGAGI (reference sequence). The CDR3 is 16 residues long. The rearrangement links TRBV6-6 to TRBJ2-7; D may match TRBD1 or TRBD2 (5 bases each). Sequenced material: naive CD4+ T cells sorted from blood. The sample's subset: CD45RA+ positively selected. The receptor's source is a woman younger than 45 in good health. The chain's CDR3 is CASSRSGQGSVYEQYF. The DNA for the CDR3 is TGTGCCAGCAGTCGCTCGGGGCAGGGATCAGTCTACGAGCAGTACTTC.